This T cell receptor beta chain was profiled in a study of spatial heterogeneity in lung cancer (dated by TCRdb to the late 2010s). Turning to the overall study: Beta-chain transcripts were consistently detected in greater numbers than alpha-chain transcripts, which likely reflected higher beta-chain transcript abundance. Both alpha and beta chains were TCR-sequenced in samples taken at surgery, namely 220 tumor regions, 63 to 70 matched nontumor lung samples and 50 to 60 PBMC samples. In the raw uncorrected reads, each unique combination of TCR and UMI appeared more than ten times on average. TCR alpha and beta repertoires were quantitatively compared across multiple tumor regions, matched nontumor lung and blood in non-small cell lung cancer. TCR transcript counts in tumor regions correlated strongly with a T cell transcriptional module score from matched bulk RNA-seq. Nonsynonymous mutation counts, determined by whole-exome sequencing of tumor tissue, were related to features of the TCR repertoire.

By how much of the sample it makes up, this clonotype is medium-sized (0.01 to 0.1%). Which antigen it targets is not known. Base quality data are lacking; no much larger clone is found one base away. The sample's time point label, decoded: sample taken at primary tumor resection. Samples were obtained from 72 patients with early-stage, untreated non-small cell lung cancer from the lung TRACERx cohort. For TCR sequencing, whole RNA was extracted from tumor and nontumor lung tissue, or from cryopreserved PBMC samples, and no cell sorting was done. A patient was chosen for TCR sequencing only when enough RNA was available from at least two tumor regions. Before being selected, tumor and adjacent nontumor lung specimens were reviewed by a lung pathologist. Overall study outcomes, separate from this receptor: The tumor nonsynonymous mutation count correlated with the number of expanded intratumoral alpha and beta TCRs. The count of ubiquitous expanded TCRs correlated with the count of ubiquitous nonsynonymous mutations, and the count of regional expanded TCRs correlated with the count of regional nonsynonymous mutations. Additional single-cell paired TCR alpha and beta sequencing was considered necessary to confirm, at a functional level, the hypothesis that regional TCRs recognize regional mutations. TCR-seq was estimated to cover only approximately 6.6% of tumor T cells for alpha chains and 12% to 15% for beta chains.

Receptors were amplified or captured by 5' RACE. Sequencing instrument: NextSeq 500. The TCR library protocol attached a unique molecular identifier to each TCR cDNA molecule to allow correction of PCR and sequencing errors. In the original analysis: Decombinator tools were used for TCR identification, UMI-based error correction and CDR3 extraction. Expanded TCRs were defined as those above a frequency of 2 per 1,000, corresponding to the top 1% of the tumor frequency distribution. Expanded tumor TCRs statistically deemed absent (corrected P<0.05) from at least one tumor region were classed as regional, and all other expanded tumor TCRs were classed as ubiquitous. Each repertoire was subsampled 100 times to 5,000 TCRs, after which Renyi diversity was computed with the R vegan package. CDR3 similarity networks were constructed using string-kernel similarity of amino acid triplets, with links drawn between CDR3s whose pairwise similarity was above 0.82. The raw public reads went through TCRdb reprocessing: fastp at Q25, MiXCR clone calling, in-frame beta chains kept. Rows with one shared CDR3 protein collapse into an entry with the most common genes and DNA. TCRdb's processing, not the study's, gives the V and J calls here. This sample gives about 5,700 distinct CDR3 sequences in total; 3% to 4% of them show up just once. 23% of the sample is in the top ten clones.

This receptor was identified in a female donor with early-stage non-small cell lung cancer. The sample in question was lung tumor tissue, obtained at surgery.

The nucleotides read TGTGCCAGCAGCTCCTCGGGACCTGGAAACACCATATATTTT. It codes for CASSSSGPGNTIYF. The sequence links TRBV11-1 to TRBJ1-3, and the D gene may be TRBD1, 5 bases matching. The junction carries 9 bases between V and J, which are trimmed by 4 bases and 2 bases respectively. Counted from cysteine to phenylalanine, this CDR3 has 14 amino acids. Only CDR3 DNA is held: 42 bases, read in frame from base 1. The germline V gene encodes CDR1 SGHAT and CDR2 FQDESV (reference sequence).